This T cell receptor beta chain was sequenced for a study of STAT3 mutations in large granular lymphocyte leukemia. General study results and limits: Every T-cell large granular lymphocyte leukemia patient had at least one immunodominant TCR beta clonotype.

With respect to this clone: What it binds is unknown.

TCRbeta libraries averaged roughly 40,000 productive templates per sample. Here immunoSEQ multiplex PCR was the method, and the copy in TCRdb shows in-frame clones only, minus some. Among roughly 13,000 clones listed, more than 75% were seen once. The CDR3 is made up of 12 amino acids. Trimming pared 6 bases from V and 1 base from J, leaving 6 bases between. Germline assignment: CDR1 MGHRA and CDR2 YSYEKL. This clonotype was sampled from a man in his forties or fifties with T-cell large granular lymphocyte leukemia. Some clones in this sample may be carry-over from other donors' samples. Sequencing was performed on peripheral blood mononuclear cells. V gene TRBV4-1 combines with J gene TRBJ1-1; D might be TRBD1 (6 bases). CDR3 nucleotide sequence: TGCGCCAGCAGACAGGGGAACACTGAAGCTTTCTTT. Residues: CASRQGNTEAFF.